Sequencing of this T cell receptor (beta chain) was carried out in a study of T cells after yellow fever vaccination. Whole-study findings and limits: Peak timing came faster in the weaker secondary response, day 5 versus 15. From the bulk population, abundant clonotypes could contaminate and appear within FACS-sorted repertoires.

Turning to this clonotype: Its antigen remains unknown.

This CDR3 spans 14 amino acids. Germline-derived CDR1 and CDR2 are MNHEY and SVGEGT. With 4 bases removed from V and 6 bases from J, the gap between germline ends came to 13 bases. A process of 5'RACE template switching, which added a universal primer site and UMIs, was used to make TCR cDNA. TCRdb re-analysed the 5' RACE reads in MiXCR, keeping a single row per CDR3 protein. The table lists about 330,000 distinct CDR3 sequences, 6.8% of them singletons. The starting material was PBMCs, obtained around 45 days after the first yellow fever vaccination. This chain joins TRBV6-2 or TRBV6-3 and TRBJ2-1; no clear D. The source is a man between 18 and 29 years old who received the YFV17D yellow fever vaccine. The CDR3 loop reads CASSFSPSLNEQFF. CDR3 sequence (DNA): TGTGCCAGCAGTTTCAGCCCTTCGCTCAATGAGCAGTTCTTC.